The present TCR beta chain was sequenced within a study of T cells in Graves' hyperthyroidism and ophthalmopathy. This clonotype was recorded at least ten times. What it binds is not known. Regarding the study as a whole: Using 13 V-J features, a model discriminated ophthalmopathy from stable hyperthyroidism. In validation, the model predicted ophthalmopathy. These predictions came a median approximately 6.5 months before onset.

Hyperthyroidism patients were newly diagnosed, had disease duration under 2 months, and were aged 18 to 65 years. Extraction of PBMCs used around 9.6 ml of fresh peripheral blood. The CDR3 length is 13 residues. The V gene end was trimmed by 6 bases and the J gene end by 1 base; junction bases not matched to a gene: 5. Germline V gene data show CDR1 as DFQATT and CDR2 as SNEGSKA (reference sequence). Regions amplified from RNA transcripts were the TCR beta CDR3 regions. HTBI primers drove first-round RT-PCR of the TCR CDR3. TCRdb analysed the multiplex PCR reads with MiXCR anew, one entry per CDR3 protein. The sample consists of more than 500,000 distinct CDR3 sequences, under 20% of them appearing once.

The source material was blood. This TCR was sampled from a woman in her 30s with Graves' hyperthyroidism. The chain recombines TRBV20-1 with TRBJ1-1, with 7 nucleotides matching TRBD1. In nucleotides, the CDR3 is TGCAGTGCCCCGGACAGGACGAACACTGAAGCTTTCTTT. Amino acid sequence: CSAPDRTNTEAFF.